Listed below are T cell receptor beta chains from one sample, sequenced in a study of Ad26.COV2.S vaccination and SARS-CoV-2 variants. Repertoires were generated with immunoSEQ multiplex PCR, while TCRdb's copy carries only in-frame clones and drops some. The sample has approximately 300,000 clones, around four fifths seen once. This specimen was peripheral blood, taken in a trial of Ad26.COV2.S vaccine versus placebo. These receptors were collected from a person aged 18-60 years who received the Ad26.COV2.S COVID-19 vaccine or a placebo. Both conserved end residues are part of each CDR3. D genes are given only for firm matches. Some rows mark clone size as missing; the rest say once, few, many or name a class of expanded clone.

D gene	V gene	clone size	J gene	CDR3 protein	CDR3 DNA
NA	TRBV3-1/TRBV3-2	NA	TRBJ1-3	CASSQDWGHFSSGNTIYF	TGTGCCAGCAGCCAAGATTGGGGACACTTTAGCTCTGGAAACACCATATATTTT
NA	TRBV21-1	few	TRBJ1-2	CASSKEKGVTPTNYGYTF	TGTGCCAGCAGCAAAGAAAAAGGAGTCACCCCGACGAACTATGGCTACACCTTC
NA	TRBV3-1/TRBV3-2	NA	TRBJ2-7	CASSRTKSAYEQYF	TGTGCCAGCAGCCGAACAAAATCGGCCTACGAGCAGTACTTC
TRBD2	TRBV6-5	NA	TRBJ2-5	CANGREGRETQYF	TGTGCCAACGGACGGGAGGGAAGAGAGACCCAGTACTTC
NA	TRBV6-5	NA	TRBJ2-1	CASSYDGLSSYNEQFF	TGTGCCAGCAGTTACGACGGGTTAAGCTCCTACAATGAGCAGTTCTTC
NA	TRBV11-2	NA	TRBJ2-5	CASSSAWDSQETQYF	TGTGCCAGCAGCTCTGCCTGGGACTCTCAAGAGACCCAGTACTTC
NA	TRBV11-3	NA	TRBJ1-2	CASSPEGELGYTF	TGTGCCAGCAGCCCCGAAGGAGAGCTTGGCTACACCTTC
NA	TRBV12-3/TRBV12-4	NA	TRBJ2-7	CASSFRAGYEQYF	TGTGCCAGCAGTTTCCGCGCCGGCTACGAGCAGTACTTC
NA	TRBV28	NA	TRBJ2-3	CASKGGTNTDTQYF	TGTGCCAGCAAGGGGGGGACGAACACAGATACGCAGTATTTT
NA	TRBV2	NA	TRBJ1-2	CASSGTEYGYTF	TGTGCCAGCAGTGGTACGGAATATGGCTACACCTTC
NA	TRBV5-1	NA	TRBJ1-1	CASSPQPGLGATEAFF	TGCGCCAGCAGCCCGCAACCGGGTCTTGGAGCCACTGAAGCTTTCTTT
NA	TRBV29-1	NA	TRBJ2-1	CSVRLVGTEQFF	TGCAGCGTCCGACTAGTGGGCACGGAGCAGTTCTTC
NA	TRBV4-2	NA	TRBJ2-5	CASSQDNHAGTQYF	TGTGCCAGCAGCCAAGATAACCATGCGGGGACCCAGTACTTC
TRBD1	TRBV19	NA	TRBJ1-2	CASSIRYRGQDNGYTF	TGTGCCAGTAGTATCCGGTACAGGGGGCAGGATAATGGCTACACCTTC
TRBD1	TRBV10-3	NA	TRBJ2-2	CAIRGQGNTGELFF	TGTGCCATCAGAGGACAGGGGAACACCGGGGAGCTGTTTTTT
NA	TRBV28	NA	TRBJ1-3	CASRIQFGEYTIYF	TGTGCCAGCAGAATACAGTTTGGGGAGTACACCATATATTTT
TRBD1	TRBV2	NA	TRBJ2-3	CASSETGVADTQYF	TGTGCCAGCAGCGAGACAGGGGTGGCAGATACGCAGTATTTT
NA	TRBV7-9	NA	TRBJ1-4	CASSRIESLGEKFF	TGTGCCAGCAGCCGAATAGAGTCCTTGGGGGAGAAGTTTTTT
NA	TRBV7-3	NA	TRBJ2-5	CASSLNSGEQETQYF	TGTGCCAGCAGCTTAAATTCAGGGGAGCAAGAGACCCAGTACTTC
NA	TRBV28	few	TRBJ1-4	CASRATALGEKLFF	TGTGCCAGCAGGGCGACAGCCTTGGGCGAAAAACTGTTTTTT
NA	TRBV5-4	NA	TRBJ1-5	CASSPSPGDNQPQHF	TGTGCCAGCAGCCCCTCCCCGGGCGACAATCAGCCCCAGCATTTT
TRBD1	TRBV6-5	NA	TRBJ1-2	CASVGTGYYGYTF	TGTGCCAGCGTCGGGACAGGGTACTATGGCTACACCTTC
TRBD2	TRBV5-1	NA	TRBJ2-6	CASSFLGSGGSSGANVLTF	TGCGCCAGCAGCTTCCTGGGTAGCGGGGGGTCCTCTGGGGCCAACGTCCTGACTTTC
NA	TRBV5-1	NA	TRBJ2-5	CASSLDVVEETQYF	TGCGCCAGCAGCTTGGACGTCGTGGAAGAGACCCAGTACTTC
NA	TRBV9	NA	TRBJ1-2	CASSVEGGGGYTF	TGTGCCAGCAGCGTAGAGGGTGGGGGTGGCTACACCTTC
NA	TRBV3-1/TRBV3-2	NA	TRBJ1-1	CASSLSSGRAFF	TGTGCCAGCAGCCTCTCATCCGGGAGAGCTTTCTTT
TRBD1	TRBV5-1	NA	TRBJ1-1	CASSPRTGGDTEAFF	TGCGCCAGCAGCCCGCGGACAGGGGGAGACACTGAAGCTTTCTTT
NA	TRBV4-1	NA	TRBJ1-1	CASSSVGGRTLNTEAFF	TGCGCCAGCAGCTCTGTAGGTGGCAGGACCTTGAACACTGAAGCTTTCTTT
NA	TRBV11-2	few	TRBJ2-2	CASSAIAANTGELFF	TGTGCCAGCAGCGCGATAGCTGCGAACACCGGGGAGCTGTTTTTT
NA	TRBV2	NA	TRBJ1-3	CASSEEHPSSGNTIYF	TGTGCCAGCAGTGAAGAACACCCGAGCTCTGGAAACACCATATATTTT
NA	TRBV5-1	NA	TRBJ1-4	CASSSTGNGEKLFF	TGCGCCAGCAGCTCTACAGGGAACGGCGAAAAACTGTTTTTT
NA	TRBV15	NA	TRBJ1-1	CATSRDENTEAFF	TGTGCCACCAGCAGAGATGAGAACACTGAAGCTTTCTTT
TRBD2	TRBV28	NA	TRBJ2-3	CASEKRAGPTADTQYF	TGTGCCTCCGAAAAAAGAGCGGGGCCAACGGCGGATACGCAGTATTTT
NA	TRBV4-1	NA	TRBJ2-7	CASSQPGHSYEQYF	TGCGCCAGCAGCCAACCGGGACACTCGTACGAGCAGTACTTC
TRBD1	TRBV9	NA	TRBJ1-2	CASSVPPTGSLGYTF	TGTGCCAGCAGCGTACCCCCGACAGGGTCTCTTGGCTACACCTTC
NA	TRBV9	NA	TRBJ2-7	CASSVRSEDSYEQYF	TGTGCCAGCAGCGTAAGGTCAGAGGACTCCTACGAGCAGTACTTC
NA	TRBV29-1	NA	TRBJ1-5	CSVGDGVLGNQPQHF	TGCAGCGTTGGGGACGGGGTTTTAGGCAATCAGCCCCAGCATTTT
NA	TRBV28	once	TRBJ1-5	CASRPDLNQPQHF	TGTGCCAGCAGACCCGATTTGAATCAGCCCCAGCATTTT
NA	TRBV9	NA	TRBJ1-2	CASSVGRVVGVGDYTF	TGTGCCAGCAGCGTAGGGCGTGTAGTTGGGGTAGGAGACTACACCTTC
NA	TRBV5-1	NA	TRBJ2-7	CASSEPQGPYEQYF	TGCGCCAGCAGCGAACCTCAGGGACCCTACGAGCAGTACTTC
NA	TRBV4-2	NA	TRBJ2-6	CASEKRGPLSGANVLTF	TGTGCCAGCGAAAAGCGAGGGCCGCTCTCTGGGGCCAACGTCCTGACTTTC
NA	TRBV14	NA	TRBJ2-7	CASSQAWREQYF	TGTGCCAGCAGCCAAGCTTGGCGCGAGCAGTACTTC
TRBD2	TRBV7-3	NA	TRBJ2-3	CASSLGAGRDTDTQYF	TGTGCCAGCAGCTTAGGTGCGGGGAGGGACACAGATACGCAGTATTTT
TRBD2	TRBV29-1	NA	TRBJ2-1	CSVRRGGNEQFF	TGCAGCGTTCGTCGGGGAGGGAATGAGCAGTTCTTC
NA	TRBV28	NA	TRBJ1-5	CASSPYRALSNQPQHF	TGTGCCAGCAGCCCTTACAGGGCCCTTAGCAATCAGCCCCAGCATTTT
TRBD1	TRBV3-1/TRBV3-2	NA	TRBJ2-3	CASSDRGLTDTQYF	TGTGCCAGCAGCGACAGGGGGCTGACAGATACGCAGTATTTT
TRBD1	TRBV19	NA	TRBJ1-2	CASSIGVTGDYGYTF	TGTGCCAGTAGTATAGGAGTGACAGGGGACTATGGCTACACCTTC
NA	TRBV19	NA	TRBJ1-4	CASSIYEKLFF	TGTGCCAGTAGTATCTATGAAAAACTGTTTTTT
NA	TRBV4-2	few	TRBJ1-1	CASSQQGRDTEAFF	TGTGCCAGCAGCCAACAGGGGAGGGACACTGAAGCTTTCTTT
TRBD1	TRBV10-2	many	TRBJ2-4	CASRGTDLAKNIQYF	TGCGCCAGCAGGGGGACAGATCTAGCCAAAAACATTCAGTACTTC
NA	TRBV30	NA	TRBJ1-1	CAWKEGSRILNEEAFF	TGTGCCTGGAAGGAAGGGTCTCGGATTCTGAACGAGGAAGCTTTCTTT
NA	TRBV6-5	NA	TRBJ2-1	CASSSDKYNEQFF	TGTGCCAGCAGTTCCGACAAGTACAATGAGCAGTTCTTC
NA	TRBV28	NA	TRBJ2-2	CASSISGQRAGELFF	TGTGCCAGCAGTATAAGCGGTCAGAGAGCCGGGGAGCTGTTTTTT
TRBD2	TRBV19	NA	TRBJ2-7	CASSSLLAGGTFYEQYF	TGTGCCAGTAGTTCCCTACTAGCGGGGGGGACCTTCTACGAGCAGTACTTC
NA	TRBV24-1	NA	TRBJ2-3	CATSDTSRGTDTQYF	TGTGCCACCAGTGATACGAGCCGGGGGACAGATACGCAGTATTTT